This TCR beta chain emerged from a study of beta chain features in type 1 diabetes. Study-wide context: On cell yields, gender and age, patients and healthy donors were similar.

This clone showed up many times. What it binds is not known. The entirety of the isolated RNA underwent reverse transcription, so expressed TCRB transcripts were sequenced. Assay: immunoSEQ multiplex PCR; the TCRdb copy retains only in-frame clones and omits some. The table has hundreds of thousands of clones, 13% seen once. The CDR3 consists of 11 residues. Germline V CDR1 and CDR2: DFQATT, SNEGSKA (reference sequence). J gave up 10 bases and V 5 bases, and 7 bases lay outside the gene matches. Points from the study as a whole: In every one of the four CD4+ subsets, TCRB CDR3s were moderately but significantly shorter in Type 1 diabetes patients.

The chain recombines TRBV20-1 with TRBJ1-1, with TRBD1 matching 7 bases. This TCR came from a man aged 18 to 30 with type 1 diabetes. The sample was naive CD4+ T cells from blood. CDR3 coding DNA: TGCAGTGCTTCAGGACAGGCTGGAGCTTTCTTT. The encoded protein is CSASGQAGAFF.